This T cell receptor beta chain was profiled in a study of cytomegalovirus exposure and HLA in healthy donors. It was with 60 Vbeta and 13 Jbeta primers that the PCR ran. TCRdb's table, derived via immunoSEQ multiplex PCR, lists solely in-frame clones and lacks some. Here the sample spans just over 150,000 clones, 70% to 90% being singletons. Material: PBMCs. The TCR originated in a man between 18 and 35 years old in good health and CMV-seropositive.

CDR3 DNA: TGTGCCAGCAGGACAGGGCCCGACAATGAGCAGTTCTTC. Translating it yields CASRTGPDNEQFF. V is TRBV6-5 and J is TRBJ2-1, with 7 bases that match TRBD1. J was trimmed by 5 bases and V by 6 bases; bases with no gene match: 4. This CDR3 is built from 13 residues. Germline lookup yields CDR1 MNHEY and CDR2 SVGAGI.